Below, 10 T cell receptor beta chains from the same sample are listed, as sequenced in a study of blood T cell repertoires in COVID-19. Here immunoSEQ multiplex PCR was the method, and the copy in TCRdb shows in-frame clones only, minus some. Among 55,000 to 70,000 clones listed, around 87% were seen once. The specimen was peripheral blood. The receptors were gathered from a man between 60 and 75 years old with acute or convalescent COVID-19.

J is TRBJ1-6 and V is TRBV7-2, with D perhaps TRBD1 (5 bases). The CDR3 spans 16 residues. V was cut by 1 base and J by 7 bases, with 14 bases left in between. The germline gives CDR1 SGHTA, CDR2 FQGNSA. In DNA form, the CDR3 reads TGTGCCAGCAGCTTAGGTGGCGGGGGTCGAAATTCACCCCTCCACTTT. Translating it yields CASSLGGGGRNSPLHF.

This clone was observed once. V and J are TRBV27 and TRBJ2-1; 9 bases agree with TRBD2. Trimming took 6 bases from V and 6 from J; bases not matched to a gene: 9. Per germline, CDR1 MNHEY and CDR2 SMNVEV (reference sequence). CDR3 size: 15 residues. The CDR3 bases are TGTGCCAGCAGGATCGGCGGGGGGGCCGGCAATGAGCAGTTCTTC. Its protein is CASRIGGGAGNEQFF.

The chain combines TRBV9 with TRBJ1-1, with D possibly matching TRBD1 (5 bases). Trimming pared 0 bases from V and 6 bases from J, leaving 12 bases between. Germline values: CDR1 SGDLS, CDR2 YYNGEE. This CDR3 is built from 14 residues. CDR3 sequence (DNA): TGTGCCAGCAGCGTAGTTTCAGGGACTCCTGAAGCTTTCTTT. Translating it yields CASSVVSGTPEAFF.

The chain uses TRBV19 and TRBJ2-1; 10 bases align to TRBD2. The CDR3 runs to 18 residues. Trimming at V came to 3 bases and at J to 4 bases, leaving 12 bases not matched to a gene. Germline V gene data show CDR1 as LNHDA and CDR2 as SQIVND (reference sequence). The CDR3 protein is CASSIGGAGGVLYNEQFF. DNA of the CDR3: TGTGCCAGTAGTATTGGCGGAGCGGGGGGGGTCCTTTACAATGAGCAGTTCTTC.

The V and J genes are TRBV5-1 and TRBJ1-4; 9 nucleotides align to TRBD1. This CDR3 has 14 amino acids. V lost 2 bases and J lost 8; bases outside the gene matches: 4. The germline V gene encodes CDR1 SGHRS and CDR2 YFSETQ. The CDR3 spells CASSLQGAGEKLFF. The CDR3 coding sequence is TGCGCCAGCAGCTTACAGGGGGCTGGGGAAAAACTGTTTTTT.

The V call is TRBV2, the J call TRBJ1-1, with D unclear. Germline assignment: CDR1 SNHLY and CDR2 FYNNEI. The V gene lost 5 bases and the J gene lost 0 bases, with 7 bases spanning the gap. This CDR3 spans 13 amino acids. CDR3 bases: TGTGCCAGCAGTTCAGACATGAACACTGAAGCTTTCTTT. Translating gives CASSSDMNTEAFF.

This sequence joins TRBV15 and TRBJ2-3; tentatively, D is TRBD1 (6 bases). Trimming pared 1 base from V and 5 bases from J, leaving 16 bases between. The CDR3 runs to 16 residues. The germline V gene has CDR1 LNHNV and CDR2 YYDKDF (reference sequence). The CDR3 sequence is CATSRVPGDTGDTQYF. The DNA of the CDR3 is TGTGCCACCAGCAGAGTACCTGGGGACACTGGAGATACGCAGTATTTT.

This clone was counted between two and nine times. The V gene is TRBV16, the J gene TRBJ1-2, with 8 bases lining up with TRBD1. CDR1 and CDR2 from the germline V gene are KGHSY and FQNENV. CDR3 length: 16 residues. The V segment lost 2 bases and the J segment 6 bases; nucleotides outside the gene matches: 11. CDR3: CASSQTGTGVGDGYTF. The CDR3 coding sequence is TGTGCCAGCAGCCAAACGGGGACAGGCGTAGGGGATGGCTACACCTTC. Variable domain in full (rest from reference TRBV16 and TRBJ1-2): GEEVAQTPKHLVRGEGQKAKLYCAPIKGHSYVFWYQQVLKNEFKFLISFQNENVFDETGMPKERFSAKCLPNSPCSLEIQATKLEDSAVYFCASSQTGTGVGDGYTFGSGTRLTVV.

V usage is TRBV6-5 and J usage is TRBJ1-2, with no clear D. There are 14 residues in the CDR3. Germline assignment: CDR1 MNHEY and CDR2 SVGAGI. Trimming shortened V by 0 bases and J by 2 bases, and 7 bases separated the two germline ends. CDR3: CASSYSSLNYGYTF. The CDR3, as DNA: TGTGCCAGCAGTTACTCGAGCTTAAACTATGGCTACACCTTC.

The chain carries TRBV5-1 and TRBJ2-7; TRBD1 might be the D (6 bases). This CDR3 spans 18 amino acids. Per the germline V gene, CDR1 is SGHRS and CDR2 is YFSETQ. V dropped 4 bases and J dropped 1 base, with 24 bases sitting between them. The CDR3 bases are TGCGCCAGCAGCCTTGGGCCCAACGGAGGACAGAGTTCCTACGAGCAGTACTTC. It translates to CASSLGPNGGQSSYEQYF.